Listed below are T cell receptor beta chains from one sample, sequenced in a study of cytomegalovirus exposure and HLA in healthy donors. Generated by immunoSEQ multiplex PCR, the TCRdb table keeps only in-frame clones and is missing some. The sample lists approximately 170,000 clones, around 74% seen once, with 2.5% to 3.5% in the top ten. Material: PBMCs. These receptors were taken from a female donor in good health and CMV-seronegative. Each CDR3 is given with its conserved first and last residue. A D gene is named only where the DNA matches it firmly. Only part of the rows carry a size: once, few, many, or a class if the clone is expanded.

j_call d_call cdr3_length v_call clone_size cdr3_nt cdr3_aa
TRBJ2-5 NA 15 TRBV9 NA TGTGCCAGCAGCCCCAATCCAGGACTGAAAGAGACCCAGTACTTC CASSPNPGLKETQYF
TRBJ1-6 NA 16 TRBV6-5 NA TGTGCCAGCAGTTACTCCCTAGCACAGGGACATTCACCCCTCCACTTT CASSYSLAQGHSPLHF
TRBJ2-2 TRBD2 16 TRBV7-2 NA TGTGCCAGCAGCTTAAGAGCGGGGGGGAACACCGGGGAGCTGTTTTTT CASSLRAGGNTGELFF
TRBJ1-6 TRBD1 14 TRBV28 once TGTGCCAGCAGTTGGCGGGACAGGGATTCACCCCTCCACTTT CASSWRDRDSPLHF
TRBJ1-5 NA 14 TRBV2 NA TGTGCCAGCAGTCTTCGACACTCCAATCAGCCCCAGCATTTT CASSLRHSNQPQHF
TRBJ1-1 NA 15 TRBV5-1 NA TGCGCCAGCAGCTTGGGGGGGGGCGAGAACACTGAAGCTTTCTTT CASSLGGGENTEAFF
TRBJ1-1 TRBD1 17 TRBV19 NA TGTGCCAGTAAAAAGGTCGCAGGGGGGAAGATGAACACTGAAGCTTTCTTT CASKKVAGGKMNTEAFF
TRBJ2-3 TRBD2 16 TRBV11-3 NA TGTGCCAGCAGCTTAGGACTAGCGGGAGGCACAGATACGCAGTATTTT CASSLGLAGGTDTQYF
TRBJ2-1 NA 17 TRBV2 NA TGTGCCAGCAGTGAAGCCCGAGGGGGTGGGTCCTACAATGAGCAGTTCTTC CASSEARGGGSYNEQFF
TRBJ2-5 NA 15 TRBV30 NA TGTGCCTGGGCGATTGGGGGGTTCCAACAAGAGACCCAGTACTTC CAWAIGGFQQETQYF
TRBJ2-6 NA 14 TRBV2 NA TGTGCCAGAGAAGGGGGCTCTGGGGCCAACGTCCTGACTTTC CAREGGSGANVLTF
TRBJ2-7 TRBD2 14 TRBV2 NA TGTGCCAGCACCCGTTCTAGCGGGAGCGGGGAGCAGTACTTC CASTRSSGSGEQYF
TRBJ2-7 NA 16 TRBV21-1 NA TGTGCCAGCAGCAAGCGGGGGGGGACAGGGGTAAGGGAGCAGTACTTC CASSKRGGTGVREQYF
TRBJ1-3 TRBD1 16 TRBV9 NA TGTGCCAGCAGCGTAGCGGGGGGGACAGCTGGAAACACCATATATTTT CASSVAGGTAGNTIYF